The entry below gives a single T cell receptor beta chain sequence along with its context. The antigen remains undetermined. The CDR3 length is 15 residues. With V trimmed by 7 bases and J by 4 bases, 8 bases remained unmatched. Germline values: CDR1 SNHLY, CDR2 FYNNEI. The record originates from a study of blood T cells in healthy people across ages. Overall study results and limits: While age rose, TCR beta diversity per million T cells dropped in a roughly linear way.

Primed by a sample-barcoded 5' primer and a J-beta primer mix, a second PCR proceeded for 7 to 11 cycles. Sequencing recovered at least 2.5 million CDR3-containing paired-end reads from each sample. MiXCR, applied by TCRdb to the 5' RACE reads, yields one record per CDR3 protein. This repertoire shows about 1.6 million distinct CDR3 sequences, around 36% found once; its top ten account for around 10%. Input material: blood. The chain combines TRBV2 with TRBJ2-3; the match to TRBD2 covers 10 bases. The clonotype originates from a woman in her twenties or thirties in good health. CDR3 bases: TGTGCCAGCACCCCGGGACTAGCGTTATCAGATACGCAGTATTTT. Amino acid sequence: CASTPGLALSDTQYF. The variable domain in full, with the rest retrieved from reference TRBV2 and TRBJ2-3, is EPEVTQTPSHQVTQMGQEVILRCVPISNHLYFYWYRQILGQKVEFLVSFYNNEISEKSEIFDDQFSVERPDGSNFTLKIRSTKLEDSAMYFCASTPGLALSDTQYFGPGTRLTVL.